These 20 T cell receptor beta chains came from one sample sequenced in a study of blood T cell repertoires in COVID-19. Only in-frame clones appear in the TCRdb table, and some are missing; sequencing was by immunoSEQ multiplex PCR. Of 110,000 to 150,000 clones listed, roughly 80% are singletons. Specimen: PBMCs or T cells enriched from blood (not recorded which). The receptors derive from a woman aged 40 to 49 who had recovered from COVID-19.

The V call is TRBV3-1 (or the pseudogene TRBV3-2), the J call TRBJ1-5; 8 nucleotides align to TRBD1. Germline values: CDR1 LGHDT, CDR2 YNNKEL (reference sequence). The CDR3 sequence is 15 residues long. The J segment lost 4 bases and the V segment lost 5 bases, leaving 7 bases of the junction unmatched. The CDR3 here is CASSSFDRGNQPQHF. Written as DNA, the CDR3 is TGTGCCAGCAGCTCTTTCGACAGGGGTAATCAGCCCCAGCATTTT.

The count of this clone is one. The chain has TRBV5-5 and TRBJ1-1; D possibly corresponds to TRBD1 (6 bases). V was clipped by 4 bases and J by 8 bases, with 9 bases between them. CDR1 is SGHKS, CDR2 YYEKEE, per germline (reference sequence). There are 11 residues in the CDR3. For the CDR3, the DNA is TGTGCCAGCAGCGCCGGGACAGAAGCTTTCTTT. Its translation is CASSAGTEAFF.

The chain couples TRBV11-2 to TRBJ2-7; TRBD2 matches at 10 bases. J was trimmed by 2 bases and V by 6 bases; bases with no gene match: 7. This CDR3 has 15 residues. CDR1 and CDR2 (germline): SGHAT, FQNNGV. CDR3 amino acids: CASRRPGLATYEQYF. The CDR3 DNA reads as TGTGCCAGCAGGAGACCGGGACTAGCGACCTACGAGCAGTACTTC.

The rearrangement joins TRBV19 to TRBJ2-1; TRBD2 agrees at 11 bases. The V segment lost 1 base and the J segment 9 bases; nucleotides outside the gene matches: 5. Germline CDR1 and CDR2: LNHDA and SQIVND (reference sequence). CDR3 length equals 15 residues. CDR3 coding DNA: TGTGCCAGTAGTATAGTACTAGCGGGAGCGAGTGAGCAGTTCTTC. Translation gives CASSIVLAGASEQFF.

This clone was counted once. The chain carries TRBV2 and TRBJ2-1, with a weak D call TRBD2 (6 bases). Germline lookup yields CDR1 SNHLY and CDR2 FYNNEI. Trimming removed 6 bases from V and 7 bases from J, with 22 bases in between. This CDR3 has 16 amino acids. This CDR3 reads CASSGLWGVVGNEQFF. CDR3 nucleotides: TGTGCCAGCAGCGGCCTGTGGGGGGTGGTGGGTAATGAGCAGTTCTTC.

The rearrangement uses TRBV7-6 and TRBJ2-3; 12 positions match TRBD1. The CDR3 consists of 15 residues. Germline V gene data show CDR1 as SGHVS and CDR2 as FNYEAQ. The V and J ends lost 5 bases and 4 bases, in that order; junction bases with no gene match: 4. CDR3 region: CASSRGTGGSDTQYF. As DNA, the CDR3 is TGTGCCAGCAGCCGAGGGACAGGGGGCTCAGATACGCAGTATTTT.

The chain couples TRBV3-1 (or the pseudogene TRBV3-2) to TRBJ2-3; 9 bases agree with TRBD1. The CDR3 has 16 residues. After removal of 1 base from V and 6 bases from J, the junction contained 8 bases not matched to a gene. The germline CDR1 and CDR2 sequences are LGHDT and YNNKEL (reference sequence). In DNA, the CDR3 is TGTGCCAGCAGCCAAGCAACACAGGGGGCTTTGGATACGCAGTATTTT. This sequence encodes CASSQATQGALDTQYF.

This rearrangement joins TRBV29-1 to TRBJ2-7; TRBD1 might be the D (5 bases). Trimming pared 1 base from V and 3 bases from J, leaving 25 bases between. The length of the CDR3 is 18 residues. CDR1 and CDR2 from the germline V gene are SQVTM and ANQGSEA. CDR3: CSVEGPEGVRHPYYEQYF. The CDR3 coding sequence is TGCAGCGTTGAAGGGCCAGAAGGGGTGAGACACCCCTACTACGAGCAGTACTTC.

This chain connects TRBV12-3 or TRBV12-4 to TRBJ1-2; D call uncertain. The CDR3 sequence is 12 residues long. V lost 8 bases and J lost 4, with 11 bases in between. The CDR3 bases are TGTGCCAGCCCAGGCATTCTCTATGGCTACACCTTC. Protein: CASPGILYGYTF.

This chain connects TRBV9 to TRBJ2-3; possible D gene TRBD2, 5 bases. The CDR3 has 14 amino acids. In germline, CDR1 is SGDLS, CDR2 YYNGEE. Trimming took off 3 bases at V and 10 bases at J, with 18 bases between the two ends. Written as DNA, the CDR3 is TGTGCCAGCAGCGGTCTGCGGGCAGCGGATCCGCAGTATTTT. It is translated as CASSGLRAADPQYF. Full variable domain (outside the CDR3, taken from reference TRBV9 and TRBJ2-3): DSGVTQTPKHLITATGQRVTLRCSPRSGDLSVYWYQQSLDQGLQFLIQYYNGEERAKGNILERFSAQQFPDLHSELNLSSLELGDSALYFCASSGLRAADPQYFGPGTRLTVL.

The chain recombines TRBV29-1 with TRBJ2-5, with TRBD2 identical over 7 bases. CDR3 length: 13 amino acids. Germline CDR1 SQVTM, CDR2 ANQGSEA. With 5 bases clipped from V and 2 bases from J, the junction kept 5 bases outside the gene matches. The CDR3 loop is CSVSGVEQETQYF. CDR3 in DNA: TGCAGCGTTAGCGGGGTGGAACAAGAGACCCAGTACTTC.

This chain joins TRBV6-5 and TRBJ1-3; D call uncertain. The CDR3 runs 15 residues. CDR1 and CDR2 (germline): MNHEY, SVGAGI. V was shortened by 4 bases and J by 0 bases, with 10 bases between the two germline ends. CDR3 coding DNA: TGTGCCAGCAGTTCGGGGATCCGCTCTGGAAACACCATATATTTT. It yields the protein CASSSGIRSGNTIYF.

The chain combines TRBV7-9 with TRBJ1-2, with 7 bases matching TRBD1. The CDR3 is 14 amino acids. J was trimmed by 7 bases and V by 0 bases; bases with no gene match: 5. Germline V gene lookup returns CDR1 SEHNR and CDR2 FQNEAQ (reference sequence). The CDR3 bases are TGTGCCAGCAGCTTAGCGAGGACAGGTAGTGGCTACACCTTC. Its translation is CASSLARTGSGYTF.

This clone has a single count. This chain links TRBV5-1 with TRBJ1-2, with TRBD1 matching 12 bases. Germline V lookup: CDR1 SGHRS, CDR2 YFSETQ. V shed 2 bases and J 7 bases; nucleotides not matched to a gene: 12. The CDR3 sequence is 17 residues long. The CDR3 here is CASSFGTGGVRVGGYTF. CDR3 nucleotides: TGCGCCAGCAGCTTTGGGACAGGGGGCGTAAGGGTTGGTGGCTACACCTTC.

The rearrangement uses TRBV27 and TRBJ2-1, with no clear D. This CDR3 is 13 amino acids long. V lost 3 bases to trimming and J lost 6 bases, with 9 bases between them. The germline V gene has CDR1 MNHEY and CDR2 SMNVEV (reference sequence). The chain's CDR3 is CASSFEESNEQFF. The CDR3, as DNA: TGTGCCAGCAGTTTTGAGGAATCCAATGAGCAGTTCTTC.

This rearrangement joins TRBV14 to TRBJ1-1, with D possibly matching TRBD1 (5 bases). This CDR3 is built from 15 residues. V lost 1 base and J lost 1, with 10 bases in between. From germline, CDR1 is SGHDN and CDR2 FVKESK. The CDR3 coding sequence is TGTGCCAGCAGCCAAGCAGCAAGGGGGAACACTGAAGCTTTCTTT. Its translation: CASSQAARGNTEAFF.

The chain recombines TRBV21-1 with TRBJ2-3; the table assigns TRBD2, which was not confirmed against the DNA. TRBV21-1 has pseudogene status. The CDR3 sequence is 14 residues long. For the CDR3, the DNA is TGTGCCAGCAGCCCTGCGGGGCGCACAGATACGCAGTATTTT. This encodes CASSPAGRTDTQYF.

On this clone itself: One end of the junction does not line up with germline, which may come from a read error. CDR3 protein: CASSFGQGSSEQYF. DNA of the CDR3: TGTGCCAGCAGCTTCGGACAGGGGTCCTCCGAGCAGTACTTC. The genes are TRBV5-6 and TRBJ2-7, with 9 bases lining up with TRBD1. Germline CDR1 reads SGHDT; CDR2 reads YYEEEE. The CDR3 sequence is 14 residues long.

This clone is a singleton in its sample. The chain links TRBV6-1 to TRBJ1-5; TRBD1 matches 8 bases. This CDR3 comprises 17 residues. V dropped 0 bases and J dropped 3; count of bases not matched to a gene: 7. Germline V lookup: CDR1 MNHNS, CDR2 SASEGT. The CDR3 region has the DNA TGTGCCAGCAGTGAAGCCCTTGGGACAGGCGCCAATCAGCCCCAGCATTTT. It is translated as CASSEALGTGANQPQHF.

The rearrangement links TRBV30 to TRBJ1-1; maybe TRBD1 (6 bases). Trimming took off 5 bases at V and 1 base at J, with 11 bases between the two ends. There are 13 residues in the CDR3. Germline CDR1 GTSNPN, CDR2 SVGIG (reference sequence). CDR3 nucleotides: TGTGCCTGGGCGGCAGGGGAGAACACTGAAGCTTTCTTT. Encoded protein: CAWAAGENTEAFF.